This T cell receptor beta chain was captured in a study of cytomegalovirus exposure and HLA in healthy donors. Germline-derived CDR1 and CDR2 are SGHRS and YFSETQ. Trimming removed 2 bases at V and 1 base at J, with 9 bases between. The length of the CDR3 is 14 residues. This clone was observed a few times. The antigen is undetermined. General observations from the study: In all likelihood, a cluster of highly shared sequence variants was a sequencing artifact. Analyzed later, most CMV-associated TCR beta chains appeared HLA-restricted. Based on reports, TCR beta sequences accurately predicted HLA-A and HLA-B alleles for most subjects.

Amplification used 60 Vbeta primers and 13 Jbeta primers. This table comes from immunoSEQ multiplex PCR, and its TCRdb copy is limited to in-frame clones, with some not included. The sample holds about 200,000 clones, 70% to 90% seen once. J is TRBJ1-1 and V is TRBV5-1, with D perhaps matching TRBD1 (5 bases). The sequence was obtained from a woman in her 30s in good health and CMV-seronegative. The sample comprised PBMCs. DNA for the CDR3: TGCGCCAGCAGCTTAAGAGACAGGAACACTGAAGCTTTCTTT. This translates into CASSLRDRNTEAFF.